These 6 T cell receptor beta chains were sequenced from one sample in a study of low-dose radiotherapy and immunotherapy resistance in tumors. First-strand cDNA used TRAV- and TRBV-specific primers, covering alpha and beta chains. Both a constant-region primer and a V-primer adapter served to amplify TCRs across roughly 22 PCR cycles. TCRdb re-derived calls from the reads in MiXCR, one entry per CDR3 protein. The sample yields 64,000 or so distinct CDR3 sequences, 26% seen once. The time point is: before trial treatment. The sample in question was PBMCs, obtained before treatment. The receptors here all came from a male donor with rectosigmoid adenocarcinoma.

In this sample, this clonotype turned up many times. The J gene is TRBJ2-3, the V gene TRBV6-2 or TRBV6-3, with 7 bases that match TRBD1. The CDR3 is 15 amino acids. With 8 bases clipped from V and 1 base from J, the junction kept 9 bases outside the gene matches. The V gene's germline CDR1 is MNHEY and CDR2 SVGEGT. As DNA, the CDR3 is TGTGCCAGCCTCAAGGGACAGACTCGCACAGATACGCAGTATTTT. Its translation is CASLKGQTRTDTQYF.

This clonotype has at least ten counts. The CDR3 DNA sequence: TGTGCCAGCAGCTTAGTAAGAGACCCTGAGCAGTTCTTC. It is translated as CASSLVRDPEQFF. This chain joins TRBV7-6 and TRBJ2-1; D is undetermined. Germline CDR1 is SGHVS and CDR2 is FNYEAQ. The V and J ends lost 1 base and 9 bases respectively, with 10 bases between them. The CDR3 extends over 13 amino acids. The variable domain in full, with the rest retrieved from reference TRBV7-6 and TRBJ2-1, is GAGVSQSPRYKVTKRGQDVALRCDPISGHVSLYWYRQALGQGPEFLTYFNYEAQQDKSGLPNDRFSAERPEGSISTLTIQRTEQRDSAMYRCASSLVRDPEQFFGPGTRLTVL.

This rearrangement joins TRBV7-2 to TRBJ1-5; D ambiguous. The CDR3 has 14 amino acids. Germline V lookup: CDR1 SGHTA, CDR2 FQGNSA. V dropped 5 bases and J dropped 5 bases, with 13 bases sitting between them. The CDR3 DNA follows: TGTGCCAGCAGCCCCCTTATCGGGTATCAGCCCCAGCATTTT. Encoded protein: CASSPLIGYQPQHF.

This clonotype was seen only a few times. The chain joins TRBV5-1 to TRBJ2-1; 9 bases line up with TRBD2. Trimming removed 4 bases from V and 3 bases from J; junction bases left unmatched: 5. Germline CDR1 SGHRS, CDR2 YFSETQ. The CDR3 covers 15 residues. In DNA form, the CDR3 reads TGCGCCAGCAGCGCCGCTAGCGGGATCTACAATGAGCAGTTCTTC. This sequence encodes CASSAASGIYNEQFF.

V gene TRBV5-1 combines with J gene TRBJ2-1; no reliable D call. This CDR3 region has 14 residues. Germline CDR1 SGHRS, CDR2 YFSETQ. Trimming took off 0 bases at V and 5 bases at J, with 9 bases between the two ends. The CDR3 DNA reads TGCGCCAGCAGCTTGGCGTATAAGGACAATGAGCAGTTCTTC. Protein product: CASSLAYKDNEQFF.

This clonotype has ten or more counts. V is TRBV7-2 and J is TRBJ2-1; D not resolved. V gave up 2 bases and J gave up 8 bases, with 7 bases separating them. There are 12 residues in the CDR3. Germline-derived CDR1 and CDR2 are SGHTA and FQGNSA. Here the CDR3 DNA reads TGTGCCAGCAGCTTACTCGGACATGAGCAGTTCTTC. Amino acids: CASSLLGHEQFF.